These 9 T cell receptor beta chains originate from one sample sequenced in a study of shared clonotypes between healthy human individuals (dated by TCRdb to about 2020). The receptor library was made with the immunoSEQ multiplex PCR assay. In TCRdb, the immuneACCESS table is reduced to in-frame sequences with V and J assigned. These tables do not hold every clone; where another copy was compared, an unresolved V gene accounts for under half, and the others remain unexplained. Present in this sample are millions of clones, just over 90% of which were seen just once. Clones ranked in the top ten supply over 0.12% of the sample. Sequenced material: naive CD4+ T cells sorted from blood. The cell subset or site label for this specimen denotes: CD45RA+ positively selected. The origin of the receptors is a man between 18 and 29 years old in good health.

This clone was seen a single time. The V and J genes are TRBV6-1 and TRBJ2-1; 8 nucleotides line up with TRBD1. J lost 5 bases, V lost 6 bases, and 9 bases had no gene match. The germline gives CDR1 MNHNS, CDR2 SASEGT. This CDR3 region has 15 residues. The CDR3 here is CASSASGGSHNEQFF. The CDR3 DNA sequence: TGTGCCAGCAGCGCGTCAGGGGGCTCTCACAATGAGCAGTTCTTC.

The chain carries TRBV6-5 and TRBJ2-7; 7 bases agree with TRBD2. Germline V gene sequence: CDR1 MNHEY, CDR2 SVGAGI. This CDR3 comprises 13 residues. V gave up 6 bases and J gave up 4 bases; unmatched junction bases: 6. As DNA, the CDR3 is TGTGCCAGCAGCTCCGGGACTAATTACGAGCAGTACTTC. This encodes CASSSGTNYEQYF.

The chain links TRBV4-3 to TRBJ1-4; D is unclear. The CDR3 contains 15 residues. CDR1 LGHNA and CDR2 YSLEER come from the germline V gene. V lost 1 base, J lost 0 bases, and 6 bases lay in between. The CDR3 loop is CASSQAAATNEKLFF. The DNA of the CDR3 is TGCGCCAGCAGCCAAGCGGCAGCAACTAATGAAAAACTGTTTTTT.

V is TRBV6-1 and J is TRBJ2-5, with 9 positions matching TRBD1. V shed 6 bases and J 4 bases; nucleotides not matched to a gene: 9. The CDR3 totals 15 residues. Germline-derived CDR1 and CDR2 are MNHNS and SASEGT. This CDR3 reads CASSDNRGPGETQYF. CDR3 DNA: TGTGCCAGCAGCGACAACAGGGGGCCGGGAGAGACCCAGTACTTC.

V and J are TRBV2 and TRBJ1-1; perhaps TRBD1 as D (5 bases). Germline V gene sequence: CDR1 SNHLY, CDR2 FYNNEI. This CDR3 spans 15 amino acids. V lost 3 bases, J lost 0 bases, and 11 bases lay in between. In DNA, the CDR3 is TGTGCCAGCAGTGAGGAGGGGCTAATGAACACTGAAGCTTTCTTT. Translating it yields CASSEEGLMNTEAFF.

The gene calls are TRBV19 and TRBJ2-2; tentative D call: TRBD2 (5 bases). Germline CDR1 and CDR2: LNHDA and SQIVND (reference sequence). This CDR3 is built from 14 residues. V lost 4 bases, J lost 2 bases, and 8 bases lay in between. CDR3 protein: CASSTDYNTGELFF. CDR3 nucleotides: TGTGCCAGTAGTACCGACTACAACACCGGGGAGCTGTTTTTT.

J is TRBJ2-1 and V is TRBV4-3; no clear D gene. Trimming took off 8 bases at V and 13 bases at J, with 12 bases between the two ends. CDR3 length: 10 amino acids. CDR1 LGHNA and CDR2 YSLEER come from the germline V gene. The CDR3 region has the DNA TGCGCCAGCCCGCACCGGGCCCAGTTCTTC. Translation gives CASPHRAQFF.

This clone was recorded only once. CDR3 bases: TGTGCCATCGGAGGGAGCACAGATACGCAGTATTTT. Translated, it gives CAIGGSTDTQYF. The chain couples TRBV25-1 to TRBJ2-3, with a possible D match to TRBD2 (6 bases). The length of the CDR3 is 12 residues. CDR1 MGHDK and CDR2 SYGVNS come from the germline V gene. V was shortened by 10 bases and J by 0 bases, with 8 bases between the two germline ends.

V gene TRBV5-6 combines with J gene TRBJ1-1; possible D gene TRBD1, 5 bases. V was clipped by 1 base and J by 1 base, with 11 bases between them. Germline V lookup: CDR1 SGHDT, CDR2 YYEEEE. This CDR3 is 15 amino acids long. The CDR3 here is CASSLLSGKNTEAFF. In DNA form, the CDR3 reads TGTGCCAGCAGCTTGTTGTCAGGGAAGAACACTGAAGCTTTCTTT.